This T cell receptor (beta chain) emerged from a study of blood T cell repertoires in COVID-19. The method was immunoSEQ multiplex PCR; TCRdb's version includes in-frame clones alone and lacks a portion of them. The sample shows some 80,000 clones, more than 70% of them seen only once. The CDR3 runs 17 residues. V was clipped by 6 bases and J by 0 bases, with 18 bases between them. CDR1 is LGHNT, CDR2 FRNRAP, per germline. The sequence was obtained from a human donor in a cohort sampled during active COVID-19. The J gene is TRBJ2-4, the V gene TRBV12-5; D is perhaps TRBD2 (5 bases). The sequencing sample was made of peripheral blood. CDR3 region: CASGLPGEGLAKNIQYF. CDR3 nucleotides: TGTGCTAGTGGCCTCCCCGGAGAGGGCCTAGCCAAAAACATTCAGTACTTC.